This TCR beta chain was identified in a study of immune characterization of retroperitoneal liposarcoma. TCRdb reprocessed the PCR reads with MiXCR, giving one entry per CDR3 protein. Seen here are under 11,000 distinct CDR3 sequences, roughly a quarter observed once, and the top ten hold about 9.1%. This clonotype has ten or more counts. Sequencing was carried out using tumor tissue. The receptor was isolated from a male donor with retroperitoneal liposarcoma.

CDR3 in amino acids: CASSYSMTESFQGIQYF. In DNA, the CDR3 is TGTGCCAGCAGTTACTCGATGACGGAATCTTTCCAGGGCATTCAGTACTTC. The chain links TRBV6-6 to TRBJ2-4; maybe TRBD1 (5 bases). The CDR3 has 17 residues. V lost 0 bases and J lost 9, with 21 bases in between. From germline, CDR1 is MNHNY and CDR2 SVGAGI (reference sequence).